This is a list of T cell receptor beta chains from one sample in a study of T cells in Graves' hyperthyroidism and ophthalmopathy. TCRdb fed the multiplex PCR reads into MiXCR, producing one record per CDR3 protein. The sample consists of over 45,000 distinct CDR3 sequences, around 50% of them appearing once. Sequencing input: blood. These receptors were taken from a woman in her 30s with Graves' ophthalmopathy. CDR3s include the opening cysteine and the closing phenylalanine or tryptophan. D genes are given only for firm matches. Rows give clone size only sometimes, using once, few, many, or a class for an expanded clone.

J	D	size	V	DNA	CDR3
TRBJ2-3	TRBD2	-	TRBV18	TGTGCCAGCTCACTCACTAAGACTAGCCCTAACACAGATACGCAGTATTTT	CASSLTKTSPNTDTQYF
TRBJ2-1	TRBD2	many	TRBV28	TGTGCCAGCAGTTTATACCAAGGACTAGCGGGAAGCGATGAGCAGTTCTTC	CASSLYQGLAGSDEQFF
TRBJ2-1	TRBD2	-	TRBV6-1	TGTGCCAGCAGTCATCCTAGCGGGAGCAATGAGCAGTTCTTC	CASSHPSGSNEQFF
TRBJ1-4	-	medium-sized	TRBV10-2	TGCGCCAGCAGTGGGGGATTCGGTGAAAAACTGTTTTTT	CASSGGFGEKLFF
TRBJ2-2	-	many	TRBV4-1	TGCGCCAGCAGCCATTTAGGTGGAGGTAGCACCGGGGAGCTGTTTTTT	CASSHLGGGSTGELFF
TRBJ2-3	-	large	TRBV19	TGTGCCAGTAGTATATCGGGAGATACGCAGTATTTT	CASSISGDTQYF
TRBJ2-1	TRBD2	-	TRBV5-6	TGTGCCAGCAGCTTGGGGGCTAGCGGTGAGCAGTTCTTC	CASSLGASGEQFF
TRBJ2-7	TRBD1	-	TRBV24-1	TGTGCCACCAGTGCCTATGGGACAGTCTCCTACGAGCAGTACTTC	CATSAYGTVSYEQYF
TRBJ1-1	TRBD1	-	TRBV11-3	TGTGCCAGCAGTTCGGTCGGACAGGGTAACGGAGCTTTCTTT	CASSSVGQGNGAFF
TRBJ1-1	-	many	TRBV20-1	TGCAGTGCCAGGACCCCACAAAACACTGAAGCTTTCTTT	CSARTPQNTEAFF
TRBJ1-1	-	many	TRBV9	TGTGCCAGCAGCACCTGGGCGGACACTGAAGCTTTCTTT	CASSTWADTEAFF
TRBJ1-1	-	-	TRBV19	TGTGCCAGTAGTGTCCAACGACAGGCAACTAATGAAGCTTTCTTT	CASSVQRQATNEAFF
TRBJ2-2	-	many	TRBV2	TGTGCCAGCAGTGAAAGTAGGCCCGGGGAGCTGTTTTTT	CASSESRPGELFF
TRBJ2-4	-	-	TRBV4-2	TGTGCCAGCAGCCAAATATGGGAGAGGAAAAACATTCAGTACTTC	CASSQIWERKNIQYF